Below, 10 T cell receptor beta chains from the same sample are listed, as sequenced in a study of blood T cell repertoires in COVID-19. Produced via immunoSEQ multiplex PCR; TCRdb's table is partial and in-frame only. Among fewer than 20,000 clones, just over 90% were seen once, and the ten largest hold about 16%. The sequenced material came from peripheral blood. All receptors come from a human donor in a cohort sampled during active COVID-19.

The V call is TRBV29-1, the J call TRBJ2-3; 8 bases map to TRBD2. The J segment lost 3 bases and the V segment lost 5 bases, leaving 7 bases of the junction unmatched. In germline, CDR1 is SQVTM, CDR2 ANQGSEA. The CDR3 length is 14 residues. The CDR3 sequence: CSVRIASGTDTQYF. In DNA form, the CDR3 reads TGCAGCGTTAGAATTGCTAGCGGGACAGATACGCAGTATTTT.

The V call is TRBV6-5, the J call TRBJ2-1, with 12 bases lining up with TRBD2. The germline V gene has CDR1 MNHEY and CDR2 SVGAGI. Losses at the gene ends were 6 bases for V and 5 bases for J; bases not matched to a gene: 5. The CDR3 length is 15 residues. CDR3 DNA sequence: TGTGCCAGCAGGCTAGCGGGGGGGCCAAACAATGAGCAGTTCTTC. Amino acid sequence: CASRLAGGPNNEQFF.

The chain links TRBV6-5 to TRBJ2-3, with a weak D call TRBD1 (6 bases). V was pared by 11 bases and J by 7 bases, with 19 bases between. Germline V gene data show CDR1 as MNHEY and CDR2 as SVGAGI. This CDR3 region has 13 residues. The CDR3 sequence: CASPPGVRNTQYF. The CDR3 DNA sequence: TGTGCCTCCCCCCCAGGGGTAAGAAATACGCAGTATTTT.

The CDR3 here is CASSHPGAALNTEAFF. CDR3 nucleotide sequence: TGTGCCAGCAGCCATCCTGGGGCGGCATTGAACACTGAAGCTTTCTTT. This sequence joins TRBV4-2 and TRBJ1-1; maybe TRBD1 (5 bases). Germline CDR1 reads LGHNA; CDR2 reads YNFKEQ. The CDR3 runs 16 residues. V was cut by 3 bases and J by 0 bases, with 14 bases left in between.

The chain links TRBV11-3 to TRBJ2-2; TRBD2 might be the D (5 bases). The CDR3 is made up of 15 amino acids. The V end was cut by 1 base, the J end by 4 bases, with 10 bases between. Germline assignment: CDR1 SGHNT and CDR2 YENEEA. For the CDR3, the DNA is TGTGCCAGCAGCTTAGCACGGGGTCCCACCGGGGAGCTGTTTTTT. Translating gives CASSLARGPTGELFF. The full variable domain, rest sourced from reference TRBV11-3 and TRBJ2-2, is EAGVVQSPRYKIIEKKQPVAFWCNPISGHNTLYWYLQNLGQGPELLIRYENEEAVDDSQLPKDRFSAERLKGVDSTLKIQPAELGDSAVYLCASSLARGPTGELFFGEGSRLTVL.

The J gene is TRBJ1-3, the V gene TRBV7-9; the D is unclear. Germline assignment: CDR1 SEHNR and CDR2 FQNEAQ (reference sequence). Deletions cut 3 bases from V and 7 bases from J, with 7 bases between. The CDR3 totals 12 residues. This CDR3 reads CASSFSANTIYF. As DNA, the CDR3 is TGTGCCAGCAGCTTTTCAGCGAACACCATATATTTT.

The chain is built from TRBV9 and TRBJ2-7, with TRBD1 matching over 10 bases. Germline V gene sequence: CDR1 SGDLS, CDR2 YYNGEE. The V segment lost 0 bases and the J segment 5 bases; nucleotides outside the gene matches: 2. This CDR3 is built from 14 residues. In DNA form, the CDR3 reads TGTGCCAGCAGCGTAGTTGGGACAGGGGACGAGCAGTACTTC. As protein: CASSVVGTGDEQYF.

This clone was counted a single time. The chain is built from TRBV9 and TRBJ1-6; 8 nucleotides align to TRBD1. V shed 0 bases and J 8 bases; nucleotides not matched to a gene: 1. Germline-derived CDR1 and CDR2 are SGDLS and YYNGEE. The CDR3 contains 14 residues. The CDR3 loop is CASSVADRDSPLHF. The CDR3, as DNA: TGTGCCAGCAGCGTAGCGGACAGGGATTCACCCCTCCACTTT.

V gene TRBV2 combines with J gene TRBJ1-2; 10 bases agree with TRBD1. CDR1 is SNHLY and CDR2 is FYNNEI in the germline V gene. This CDR3 is 18 amino acids long. The junction had 15 bases not matched to a gene; V was cut back by 4 bases and J by 4 bases. CDR3 nucleotides: TGTGCCAGCAGTGGGGGACAGGGGCGGGCAGTGAGTATCTATGGCTACACCTTC. The encoded protein is CASSGGQGRAVSIYGYTF.

This chain joins TRBV10-3 and TRBJ2-3, with 8 bases aligning to TRBD2. Germline loops: CDR1 ENHRY, CDR2 SYGVKD. V trimming: 10 bases; J trimming: 4 bases; junction bases outside the gene matches: 10. CDR3 length: 14 residues. CDR3 nucleotides: TGTGCCACTTCAGCGGGAGAGGCGTCAGATACGCAGTATTTT. It codes for CATSAGEASDTQYF.